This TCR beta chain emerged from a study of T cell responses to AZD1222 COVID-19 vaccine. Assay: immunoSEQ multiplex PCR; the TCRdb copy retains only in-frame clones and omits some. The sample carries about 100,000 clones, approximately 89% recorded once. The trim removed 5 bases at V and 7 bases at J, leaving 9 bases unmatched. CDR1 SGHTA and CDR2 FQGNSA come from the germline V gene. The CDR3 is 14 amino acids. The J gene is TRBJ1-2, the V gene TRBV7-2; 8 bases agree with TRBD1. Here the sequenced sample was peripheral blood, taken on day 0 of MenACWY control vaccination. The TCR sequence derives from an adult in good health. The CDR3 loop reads CASSKLQGDGGYTF. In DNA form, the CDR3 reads TGTGCCAGCAGCAAACTACAGGGGGACGGTGGCTACACCTTC.